One TCR beta chain is described in this entry. Assay used: immunoSEQ multiplex PCR; TCRdb lists only in-frame clones, some missing. The table has 120,000 or so clones, 75% to 95% seen once; the top ten hold roughly 7.8%. The source of the sample is a study of control samples from healthy donors and cancer patients. Germline V CDR1 and CDR2: MNHEY, SVGAGI. The CDR3 is made up of 12 amino acids. Deletions cut 8 bases from V and 6 bases from J, with 8 bases between. The sequenced material came from blood. J is TRBJ1-6 and V is TRBV6-5, with D unclear. This sequence originates from a man aged 18 to 29 in good health. The CDR3 is CASRMINSPLHF. CDR3 nucleotides: TGTGCCAGCCGAATGATTAATTCACCCCTCCACTTT.